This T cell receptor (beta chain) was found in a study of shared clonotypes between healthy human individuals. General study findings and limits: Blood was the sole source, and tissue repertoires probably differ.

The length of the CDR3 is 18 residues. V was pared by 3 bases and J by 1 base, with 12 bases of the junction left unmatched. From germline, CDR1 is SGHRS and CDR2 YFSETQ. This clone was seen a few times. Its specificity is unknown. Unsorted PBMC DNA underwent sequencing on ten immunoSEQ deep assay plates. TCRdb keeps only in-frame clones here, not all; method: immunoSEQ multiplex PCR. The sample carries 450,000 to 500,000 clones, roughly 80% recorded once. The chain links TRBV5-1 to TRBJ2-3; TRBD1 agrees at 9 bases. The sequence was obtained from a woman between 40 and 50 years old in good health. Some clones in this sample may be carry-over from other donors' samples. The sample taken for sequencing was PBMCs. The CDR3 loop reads CASSWRDLQGAGTDTQYF. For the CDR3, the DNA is TGCGCCAGCAGCTGGAGAGATCTACAGGGGGCTGGCACAGATACGCAGTATTTT. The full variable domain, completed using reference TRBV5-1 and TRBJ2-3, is KAGVTQTPRYLIKTRGQQVTLSCSPISGHRSVSWYQQTPGQGLQFLFEYFSETQRNKGNFPGRFSGRQFSNSRSEMNVSTLELGDSALYLCASSWRDLQGAGTDTQYFGPGTRLTVL.